The clone carrying this T cell receptor beta chain turned up a few times. Its antigen is currently unknown. MiXCR was run by TCRdb on the 5' RACE reads, yielding one entry per CDR3 protein. This repertoire shows about 530,000 distinct CDR3 sequences, approximately 16% found once; its top ten account for 0.35% to 0.45%. This sample stems from a study of identical twins. General study findings and limits: Clonotypes of the beta chain that were abundant in cord blood carried fewer insertions (memory repertoires showed none).

The CDR3 has 12 residues. V lost 5 bases, J lost 7 bases, and 15 bases lay in between. Per the germline V gene, CDR1 is DFQATT and CDR2 is SNEGSKA (reference sequence). The data were also submitted as part of a second study, on yellow fever vaccine responses in identical twins. That study adds: Twin vaccine T cell responses reportedly seemed partly convergent, partly personalized.

Material for sequencing was CD4+ T cells sorted from blood. This TCR was recovered from a woman between 18 and 29 years old in good health. J is TRBJ2-7 and V is TRBV20-1; D tentatively reads TRBD1 or TRBD2 (6 bases each). The CDR3 DNA reads TGCAGTGCTCAGAGGGGGGCGGAGGAGCAGTACGTC. Residues: CSAQRGAEEQYV.